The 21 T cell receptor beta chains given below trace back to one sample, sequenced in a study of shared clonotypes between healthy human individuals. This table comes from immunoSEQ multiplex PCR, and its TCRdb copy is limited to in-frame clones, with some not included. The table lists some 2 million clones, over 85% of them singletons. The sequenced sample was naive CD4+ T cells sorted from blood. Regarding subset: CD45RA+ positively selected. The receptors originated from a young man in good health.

The CDR3 coding sequence is TGTGCCAGCAGCCTAGGGAGTCCCTACGAGCAGTACTTC. It encodes CASSLGSPYEQYF. The V call is TRBV14, the J call TRBJ2-7; TRBD2 might be the D (5 bases). CDR1 is SGHDN and CDR2 is FVKESK in the germline V gene. With 4 bases removed from V and 2 bases from J, the gap between germline ends came to 9 bases. The CDR3 extends over 13 amino acids.

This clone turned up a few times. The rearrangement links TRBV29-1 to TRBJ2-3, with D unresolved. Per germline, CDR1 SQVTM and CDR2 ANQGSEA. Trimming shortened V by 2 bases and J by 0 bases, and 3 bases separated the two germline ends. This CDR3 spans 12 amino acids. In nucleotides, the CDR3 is TGCAGCGTTGAATGGAGCACAGATACGCAGTATTTT. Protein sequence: CSVEWSTDTQYF.

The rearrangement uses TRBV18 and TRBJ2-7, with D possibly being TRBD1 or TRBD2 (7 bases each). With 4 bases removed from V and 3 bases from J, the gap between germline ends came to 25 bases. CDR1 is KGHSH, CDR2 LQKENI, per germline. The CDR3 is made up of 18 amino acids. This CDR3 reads CASSLAGRGLFPLYEQYF. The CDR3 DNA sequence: TGTGCCAGCTCACTAGCAGGGAGGGGGCTATTCCCCCTCTACGAGCAGTACTTC.

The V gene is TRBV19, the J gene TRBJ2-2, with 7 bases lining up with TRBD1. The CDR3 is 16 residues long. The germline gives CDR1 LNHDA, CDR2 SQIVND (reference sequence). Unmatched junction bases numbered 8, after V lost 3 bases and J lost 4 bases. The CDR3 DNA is TGTGCCAGTAGTATCGCCGACAGGGCGGGCACCGGGGAGCTGTTTTTT. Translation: CASSIADRAGTGELFF.

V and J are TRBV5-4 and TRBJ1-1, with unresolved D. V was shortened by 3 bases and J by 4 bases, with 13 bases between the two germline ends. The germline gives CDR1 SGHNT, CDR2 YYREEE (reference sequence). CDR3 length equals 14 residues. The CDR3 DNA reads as TGTGCCAGCAGCTCCGAGTCAGCCCCCACTGAAGCTTTCTTT. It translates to CASSSESAPTEAFF.

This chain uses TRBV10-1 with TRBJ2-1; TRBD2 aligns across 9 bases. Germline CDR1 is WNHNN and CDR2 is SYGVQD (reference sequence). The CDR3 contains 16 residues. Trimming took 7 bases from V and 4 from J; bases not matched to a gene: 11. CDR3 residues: CASNELLAGRYNEQFF. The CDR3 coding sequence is TGCGCCAGCAATGAACTTCTAGCGGGACGGTACAATGAGCAGTTCTTC.

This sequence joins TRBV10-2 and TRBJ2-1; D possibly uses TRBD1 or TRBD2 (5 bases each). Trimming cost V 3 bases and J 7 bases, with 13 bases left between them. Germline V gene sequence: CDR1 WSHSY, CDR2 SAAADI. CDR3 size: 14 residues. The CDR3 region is CASSDPGTVNEQFF. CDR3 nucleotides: TGCGCCAGCAGTGACCCCGGGACGGTAAATGAGCAGTTCTTC.

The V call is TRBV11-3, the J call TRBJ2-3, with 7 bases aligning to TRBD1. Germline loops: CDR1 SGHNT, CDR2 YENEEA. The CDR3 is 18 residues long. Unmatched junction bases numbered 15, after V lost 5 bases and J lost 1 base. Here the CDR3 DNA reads TGTGCCAGCAGCCTGGGAGTGTTGGGACAGATAGGCACAGATACGCAGTATTTT. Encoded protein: CASSLGVLGQIGTDTQYF.

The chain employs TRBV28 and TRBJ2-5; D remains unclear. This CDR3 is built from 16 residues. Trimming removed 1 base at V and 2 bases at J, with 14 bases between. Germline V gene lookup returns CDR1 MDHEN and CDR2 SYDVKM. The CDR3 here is CASSLLQRRIQETQYF. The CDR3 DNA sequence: TGTGCCAGCAGTTTATTACAGAGACGAATTCAAGAGACCCAGTACTTC. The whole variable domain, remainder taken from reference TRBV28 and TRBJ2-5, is DVKVTQSSRYLVKRTGEKVFLECVQDMDHENMFWYRQDPGLGLRLIYFSYDVKMKEKGDIPEGYSVSREKKERFSLILESASTNQTSMYLCASSLLQRRIQETQYFGPGTRLLVL.

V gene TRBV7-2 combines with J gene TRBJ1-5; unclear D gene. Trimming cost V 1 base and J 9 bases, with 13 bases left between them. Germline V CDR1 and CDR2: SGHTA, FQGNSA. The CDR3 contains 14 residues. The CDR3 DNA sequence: TGTGCCAGCAGCTTAGGGGTAACCTCCTTGCCCCAGCATTTT. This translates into CASSLGVTSLPQHF.

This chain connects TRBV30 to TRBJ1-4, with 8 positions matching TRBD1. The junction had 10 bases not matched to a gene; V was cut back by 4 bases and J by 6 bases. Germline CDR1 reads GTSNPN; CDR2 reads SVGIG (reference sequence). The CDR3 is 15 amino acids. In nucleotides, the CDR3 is TGTGCCTGGATACCCCAGGGGGCTCAGTATGAAAAACTGTTTTTT. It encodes CAWIPQGAQYEKLFF.

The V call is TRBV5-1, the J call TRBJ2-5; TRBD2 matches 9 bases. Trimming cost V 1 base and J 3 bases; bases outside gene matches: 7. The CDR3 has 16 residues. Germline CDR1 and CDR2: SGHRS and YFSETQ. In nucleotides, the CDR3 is TGCGCCAGCAGCTTGTCCCCTAGCGGGGCGGAAGAGACCCAGTACTTC. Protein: CASSLSPSGAEETQYF.

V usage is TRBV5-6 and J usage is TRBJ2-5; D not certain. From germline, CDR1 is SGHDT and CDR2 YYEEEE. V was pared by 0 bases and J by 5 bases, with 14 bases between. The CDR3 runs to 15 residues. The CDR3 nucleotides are TGTGCCAGCAGCTTGGGTGCCCGCTCGGTGGAGACCCAGTACTTC. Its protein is CASSLGARSVETQYF.

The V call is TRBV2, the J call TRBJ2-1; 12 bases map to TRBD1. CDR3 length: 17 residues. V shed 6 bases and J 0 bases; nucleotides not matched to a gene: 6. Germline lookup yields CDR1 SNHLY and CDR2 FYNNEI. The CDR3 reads CASRAGTGGRSYNEQFF. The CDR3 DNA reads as TGTGCCAGCAGAGCGGGGACAGGGGGCCGCTCCTACAATGAGCAGTTCTTC. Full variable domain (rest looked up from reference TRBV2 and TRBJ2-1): EPEVTQTPSHQVTQMGQEVILRCVPISNHLYFYWYRQILGQKVEFLVSFYNNEISEKSEIFDDQFSVERPDGSNFTLKIRSTKLEDSAMYFCASRAGTGGRSYNEQFFGPGTRLTVL.

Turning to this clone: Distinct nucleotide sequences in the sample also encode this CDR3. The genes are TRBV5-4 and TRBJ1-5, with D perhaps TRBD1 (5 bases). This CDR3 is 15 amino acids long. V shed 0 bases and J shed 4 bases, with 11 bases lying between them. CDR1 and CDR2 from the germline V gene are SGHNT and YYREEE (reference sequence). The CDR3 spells CASSLGTGGNQPQHF. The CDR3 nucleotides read TGTGCCAGCAGCTTGGGAACAGGTGGAAATCAGCCCCAGCATTTT. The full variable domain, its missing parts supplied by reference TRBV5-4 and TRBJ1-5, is ETGVTQSPTHLIKTRGQQVTLRCSSQSGHNTVSWYQQALGQGPQFIFQYYREEENGRGNFPPRFSGLQFPNYSSELNVNALELDDSALYLCASSLGTGGNQPQHFGDGTRLSIL.

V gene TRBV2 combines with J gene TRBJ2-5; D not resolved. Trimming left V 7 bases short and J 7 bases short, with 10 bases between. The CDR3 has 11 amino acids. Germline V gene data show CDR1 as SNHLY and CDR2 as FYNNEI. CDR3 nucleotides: TGTGCCAGCAATTCCGACCGGACCCAGTACTTC. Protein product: CASNSDRTQYF.

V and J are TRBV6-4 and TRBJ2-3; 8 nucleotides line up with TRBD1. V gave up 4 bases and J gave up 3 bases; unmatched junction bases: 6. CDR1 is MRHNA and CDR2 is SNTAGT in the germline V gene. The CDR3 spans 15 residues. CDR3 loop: CASSGQGAVTDTQYF. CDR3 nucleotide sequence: TGTGCCAGCAGTGGGCAGGGGGCCGTGACAGATACGCAGTATTTT.

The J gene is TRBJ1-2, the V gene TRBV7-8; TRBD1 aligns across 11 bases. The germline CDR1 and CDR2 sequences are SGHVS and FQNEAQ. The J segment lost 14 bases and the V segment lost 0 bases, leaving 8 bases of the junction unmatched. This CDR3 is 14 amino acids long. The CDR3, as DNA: TGTGCCAGCAGCTTAGCGGGACAGGGGGTTGGCCATACCTTC. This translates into CASSLAGQGVGHTF. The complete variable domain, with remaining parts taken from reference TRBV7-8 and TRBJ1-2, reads GAGVSQSPRYKVAKRGQDVALRCDPISGHVSLFWYQQALGQGPEFLTYFQNEAQLDKSGLPSDRFFAERPEGSVSTLKIQRTQQEDSAVYLCASSLAGQGVGHTFGSGTRLTVV.

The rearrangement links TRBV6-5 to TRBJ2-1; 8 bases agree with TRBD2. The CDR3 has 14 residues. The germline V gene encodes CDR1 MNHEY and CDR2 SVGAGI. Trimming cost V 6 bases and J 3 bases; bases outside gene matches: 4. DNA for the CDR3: TGTGCCAGCAGCCCTAGCGGGTTCTACAATGAGCAGTTCTTC. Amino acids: CASSPSGFYNEQFF.

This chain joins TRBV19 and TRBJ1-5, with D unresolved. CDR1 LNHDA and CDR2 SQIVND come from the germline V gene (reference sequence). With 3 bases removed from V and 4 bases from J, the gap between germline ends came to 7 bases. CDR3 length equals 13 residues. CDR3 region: CASSMWGNQPQHF. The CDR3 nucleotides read TGTGCCAGTAGTATGTGGGGTAATCAGCCCCAGCATTTT.

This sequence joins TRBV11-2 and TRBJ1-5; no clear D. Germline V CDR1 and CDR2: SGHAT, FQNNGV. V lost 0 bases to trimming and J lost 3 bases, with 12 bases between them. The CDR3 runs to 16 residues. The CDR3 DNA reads TGTGCCAGCAGCTTAGATTCGGCCAGACTCAATCAGCCCCAGCATTTT. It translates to CASSLDSARLNQPQHF.